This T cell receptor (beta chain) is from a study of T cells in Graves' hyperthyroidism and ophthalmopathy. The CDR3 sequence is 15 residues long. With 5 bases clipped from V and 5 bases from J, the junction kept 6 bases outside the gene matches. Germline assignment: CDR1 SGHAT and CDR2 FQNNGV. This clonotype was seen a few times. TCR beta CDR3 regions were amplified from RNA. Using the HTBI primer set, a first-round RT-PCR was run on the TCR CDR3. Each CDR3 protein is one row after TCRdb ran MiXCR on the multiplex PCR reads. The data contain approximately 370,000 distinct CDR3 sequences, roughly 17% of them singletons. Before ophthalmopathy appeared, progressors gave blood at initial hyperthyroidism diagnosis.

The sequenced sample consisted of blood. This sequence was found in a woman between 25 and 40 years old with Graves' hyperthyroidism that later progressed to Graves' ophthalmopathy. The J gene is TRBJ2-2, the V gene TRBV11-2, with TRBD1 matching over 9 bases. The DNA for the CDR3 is TGTGCCAGCAGCCGCTTACAGGGGGCGACCGGGGAGCTGTTTTTT. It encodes CASSRLQGATGELFF.